This is a list of T cell receptor beta chains from one sample in a study of cytomegalovirus exposure and HLA in healthy donors. TCRdb's table, derived via immunoSEQ multiplex PCR, lists solely in-frame clones and lacks some. The data contain 100,000 to 150,000 clones, 70% to 85% of them singletons. Specimen: PBMCs. All receptors derive from a woman in her 40s in good health and CMV-seropositive. Each CDR3 is given with its conserved first and last residue. D genes are given only for firm matches. The size field is filled for only some rows; it gives once, few, many or a size class.

cdr3_aa: CASSSHSGLAGGSPGELFF
cdr3_nt: TGTGCCAGCAGCTCTCATTCGGGACTAGCGGGAGGTAGCCCCGGGGAGCTGTTTTTT
clone_size: -
j_call: TRBJ2-2
v_call: TRBV7-2
d_call: TRBD2

cdr3_aa: CAIGGVANYGYTF
cdr3_nt: TGTGCCATCGGGGGGGTGGCTAACTATGGCTACACCTTC
clone_size: -
j_call: TRBJ1-2
v_call: TRBV10-3
d_call: -

cdr3_aa: CASSLWIGDTEAFF
cdr3_nt: TGTGCCAGCAGCTTATGGATCGGAGACACTGAAGCTTTCTTT
clone_size: -
j_call: TRBJ1-1
v_call: TRBV5-4
d_call: -

cdr3_aa: CASSFRTGEKLFF
cdr3_nt: TGTGCCAGCAGTTTCCGGACAGGGGAAAAACTGTTTTTT
clone_size: -
j_call: TRBJ1-4
v_call: TRBV28
d_call: TRBD1

cdr3_aa: CASSITDRGLEQYF
cdr3_nt: TGTGCCAGTAGTATCACCGACAGGGGCCTCGAGCAGTACTTC
clone_size: -
j_call: TRBJ2-7
v_call: TRBV19
d_call: TRBD1

cdr3_aa: CASSQGREVYEQYF
cdr3_nt: TGCGCCAGCAGCCAAGGCAGGGAGGTATACGAGCAGTACTTC
clone_size: -
j_call: TRBJ2-7
v_call: TRBV4-1
d_call: -

cdr3_aa: CASSFGPASGSVYEQYF
cdr3_nt: TGTGCCAGCAGCTTCGGCCCCGCTAGCGGGAGTGTCTACGAGCAGTACTTC
clone_size: -
j_call: TRBJ2-7
v_call: TRBV5-6
d_call: TRBD2

cdr3_aa: CASSVGVKGDTEAFF
cdr3_nt: TGTGCCAGCAGCGTAGGGGTAAAGGGGGACACTGAAGCTTTCTTT
clone_size: few
j_call: TRBJ1-1
v_call: TRBV9
d_call: -

cdr3_aa: CASKLAGPSYEQYF
cdr3_nt: TGTGCCAGCAAACTAGCGGGTCCTTCCTACGAGCAGTACTTC
clone_size: once
j_call: TRBJ2-7
v_call: TRBV28
d_call: TRBD2

cdr3_aa: CASAPGQNTEAFF
cdr3_nt: TGTGCCAGCGCCCCCGGACAGAACACTGAAGCTTTCTTT
clone_size: -
j_call: TRBJ1-1
v_call: TRBV18
d_call: -

cdr3_aa: CASSLGPSGNQETQYF
cdr3_nt: TGTGCCAGCAGCTTAGGGCCTAGCGGGAACCAAGAGACCCAGTACTTC
clone_size: few
j_call: TRBJ2-5
v_call: TRBV7-9
d_call: TRBD2

cdr3_aa: CASSPTRDTGELFF
cdr3_nt: TGTGCCAGCAGTCCGACCCGGGACACCGGGGAGCTGTTTTTT
clone_size: -
j_call: TRBJ2-2
v_call: TRBV2
d_call: -

cdr3_aa: CASSVGQVNQPQHF
cdr3_nt: TGTGCCAGCAGTGTGGGACAGGTCAATCAGCCCCAGCATTTT
clone_size: -
j_call: TRBJ1-5
v_call: TRBV28
d_call: TRBD1

cdr3_aa: CASSEGGRRTDTQYF
cdr3_nt: TGCGCCAGCAGTGAAGGCGGGAGGCGCACAGATACGCAGTATTTT
clone_size: -
j_call: TRBJ2-3
v_call: TRBV10-1
d_call: TRBD2

cdr3_aa: CSGLGLAGEQYF
cdr3_nt: TGCAGCGGTCTCGGGCTAGCGGGCGAGCAGTACTTC
clone_size: -
j_call: TRBJ2-7
v_call: TRBV29-1
d_call: TRBD2

cdr3_aa: CAISERTGGEGTEAFF
cdr3_nt: TGTGCCATCAGTGAGCGGACAGGGGGCGAAGGCACTGAAGCTTTCTTT
clone_size: -
j_call: TRBJ1-1
v_call: TRBV10-3
d_call: TRBD1

cdr3_aa: CASSILGQGSSTDTQYF
cdr3_nt: TGTGCCAGTAGTATCCTCGGACAGGGGTCCTCCACAGATACGCAGTATTTT
clone_size: -
j_call: TRBJ2-3
v_call: TRBV19
d_call: TRBD1

cdr3_aa: CASSLEGGVGVHQPQHF
cdr3_nt: TGTGCCAGCAGCTTAGAAGGAGGGGTCGGTGTTCACCAGCCCCAGCATTTT
clone_size: -
j_call: TRBJ1-5
v_call: TRBV7-9
d_call: -

cdr3_aa: CASSPFRGVYNEQFF
cdr3_nt: TGTGCCAGCAGCCCATTCCGCGGGGTCTACAATGAGCAGTTCTTC
clone_size: -
j_call: TRBJ2-1
v_call: TRBV11-2
d_call: -

cdr3_aa: CASSLWREGSDGELFF
cdr3_nt: TGTGCCAGCAGCCTCTGGCGGGAGGGTTCGGACGGGGAGCTGTTTTTT
clone_size: -
j_call: TRBJ2-2
v_call: TRBV2
d_call: TRBD2

cdr3_aa: CASSQVQDSPYEQYF
cdr3_nt: TGCGCCAGCAGCCAAGTACAGGACAGTCCCTACGAGCAGTACTTC
clone_size: -
j_call: TRBJ2-7
v_call: TRBV4-1
d_call: -

cdr3_aa: CASSTFGTGSEGYTF
cdr3_nt: TGTGCCAGCAGTACCTTCGGGACAGGGTCTGAAGGCTACACCTTC
clone_size: -
j_call: TRBJ1-2
v_call: TRBV2
d_call: TRBD1

cdr3_aa: CASSSPSTGGTSGRDEQFF
cdr3_nt: TGCGCCAGCAGCTCCCCCAGTACGGGGGGGACTAGCGGGCGGGATGAGCAGTTCTTC
clone_size: -
j_call: TRBJ2-1
v_call: TRBV5-1
d_call: TRBD2

cdr3_aa: CASKYSGNTIYF
cdr3_nt: TGTGCCAGCAAATACTCTGGAAACACCATATATTTT
clone_size: -
j_call: TRBJ1-3
v_call: TRBV2
d_call: -

cdr3_aa: CASSRLAGTDTQYF
cdr3_nt: TGCGCCAGCTCCCGACTAGCGGGAACAGATACGCAGTATTTT
clone_size: once
j_call: TRBJ2-3
v_call: TRBV4-1
d_call: TRBD2

cdr3_aa: CASSVASTGGFIGELFF
cdr3_nt: TGTGCCAGCAGCGTAGCTTCGACGGGAGGGTTTATCGGGGAGCTGTTTTTT
clone_size: -
j_call: TRBJ2-2
v_call: TRBV9
d_call: TRBD2

cdr3_aa: CASSLSEAGYTF
cdr3_nt: TGTGCCAGTAGTTTGTCTGAGGCTGGCTACACCTTC
clone_size: once
j_call: TRBJ1-2
v_call: TRBV19
d_call: -

cdr3_aa: CASKVGGNVNTEAFF
cdr3_nt: TGTGCCAGCAAAGTGGGGGGGAACGTGAACACTGAAGCTTTCTTT
clone_size: few
j_call: TRBJ1-1
v_call: TRBV6-6
d_call: -

cdr3_aa: CASSEADFSYEQYF
cdr3_nt: TGTGCCAGCAGTGAAGCTGACTTTTCCTACGAGCAGTACTTC
clone_size: -
j_call: TRBJ2-7
v_call: TRBV6-1
d_call: -

cdr3_aa: CASSSRGSSQLQPQHF
cdr3_nt: TGTGCCAGTAGTAGTAGAGGCAGTTCGCAATTGCAGCCCCAGCATTTT
clone_size: -
j_call: TRBJ1-5
v_call: TRBV19
d_call: -

cdr3_aa: CASSRLSGTEAFF
cdr3_nt: TGTGCCAGCAGCCGTCTCTCGGGCACTGAAGCTTTCTTT
clone_size: -
j_call: TRBJ1-1
v_call: TRBV11-2
d_call: -

cdr3_aa: CASSLTPGQGGYEQYF
cdr3_nt: TGTGCCAGCAGCTTGACTCCGGGACAGGGAGGGTACGAGCAGTACTTC
clone_size: once
j_call: TRBJ2-7
v_call: TRBV5-6
d_call: TRBD1

cdr3_aa: CASSVRGFIGEQYF
cdr3_nt: TGTGCCAGCAGTGTTAGGGGATTTATCGGCGAGCAGTACTTC
clone_size: few
j_call: TRBJ2-7
v_call: TRBV2
d_call: -

cdr3_aa: CATHGLAGGGELFF
cdr3_nt: TGTGCCACTCACGGACTAGCGGGAGGCGGGGAGCTGTTTTTT
clone_size: -
j_call: TRBJ2-2
v_call: TRBV19
d_call: TRBD2

cdr3_aa: CASSLQLNTEAFF
cdr3_nt: TGTGCCAGCAGCTTACAGCTGAACACTGAAGCTTTCTTT
clone_size: -
j_call: TRBJ1-1
v_call: TRBV5-8
d_call: -

cdr3_aa: CASSRGLYEQYF
cdr3_nt: TGTGCCAGCAGCCGGGGACTTTACGAGCAGTACTTC
clone_size: -
j_call: TRBJ2-7
v_call: TRBV5-4
d_call: -

cdr3_aa: CASSSVGGPWNEQFF
cdr3_nt: TGTGCCAGCAGTTCGGTGGGAGGGCCGTGGAATGAGCAGTTCTTC
clone_size: -
j_call: TRBJ2-1
v_call: TRBV6-5
d_call: TRBD2

cdr3_aa: CASSLGPGGSLFSYEQYF
cdr3_nt: TGTGCCAGCAGCTTGGGCCCTGGGGGGTCCCTTTTTTCCTACGAGCAGTACTTC
clone_size: -
j_call: TRBJ2-7
v_call: TRBV5-5
d_call: -

cdr3_aa: CASSPGGNPRGGEKLFF
cdr3_nt: TGTGCCAGCAGCCCGGGGGGTAACCCTCGAGGTGGTGAAAAACTGTTTTTC
clone_size: -
j_call: TRBJ1-4
v_call: TRBV5-4
d_call: -

cdr3_aa: CASSLGSGGNQPQHF
cdr3_nt: TGTGCCAGCAGCTTAGGGTCGGGGGGCAATCAGCCCCAGCATTTT
clone_size: -
j_call: TRBJ1-5
v_call: TRBV7-9
d_call: -

cdr3_aa: CASRLRTGDDEQYF
cdr3_nt: TGTGCAAGTCGCTTACGGACAGGGGATGACGAGCAGTACTTC
clone_size: -
j_call: TRBJ2-7
v_call: TRBV12-2
d_call: -

cdr3_aa: CATSRGASGANVLTF
cdr3_nt: TGTGCCACCAGCAGAGGAGCCTCTGGGGCCAACGTCCTGACTTTC
clone_size: -
j_call: TRBJ2-6
v_call: TRBV15
d_call: -

cdr3_aa: CASSVGSLGELFF
cdr3_nt: TGTGCCAGCAGCGTTGGGAGCCTAGGGGAGCTGTTTTTT
clone_size: once
j_call: TRBJ2-2
v_call: TRBV9
d_call: -

cdr3_aa: CASSILLTGVNTGELFF
cdr3_nt: TGTGCCAGTAGTATTTTGTTAACGGGGGTGAACACCGGGGAGCTGTTTTTT
clone_size: few
j_call: TRBJ2-2
v_call: TRBV19
d_call: -

cdr3_aa: CATSTGREVHNEQFF
cdr3_nt: TGTGCCACCAGCACAGGGCGGGAGGTCCACAATGAGCAGTTCTTC
clone_size: -
j_call: TRBJ2-1
v_call: TRBV15
d_call: TRBD2

cdr3_aa: CASSLDSRSPLHF
cdr3_nt: TGCGCCAGCAGCTTGGATAGCCGATCACCCCTCCACTTT
clone_size: -
j_call: TRBJ1-6
v_call: TRBV5-1
d_call: -

cdr3_aa: CASREQGMSYEQYF
cdr3_nt: TGTGCCAGCAGGGAGCAGGGAATGTCCTACGAGCAGTACTTC
clone_size: few
j_call: TRBJ2-7
v_call: TRBV2
d_call: -

cdr3_aa: CASSYNDRVTYEQYF
cdr3_nt: TGTGCCAGCAGTTACAATGACAGGGTCACCTACGAGCAGTACTTC
clone_size: -
j_call: TRBJ2-7
v_call: TRBV6-6
d_call: TRBD1

cdr3_aa: CATSRVDGGSSYNEQFF
cdr3_nt: TGTGCCACCAGCAGAGTTGATGGCGGCAGCTCCTACAATGAGCAGTTCTTC
clone_size: -
j_call: TRBJ2-1
v_call: TRBV15
d_call: -

cdr3_aa: CASSIARQGSSNQPQHF
cdr3_nt: TGTGCCAGTAGTATAGCCCGACAGGGCTCAAGCAATCAGCCCCAGCATTTT
clone_size: few
j_call: TRBJ1-5
v_call: TRBV19
d_call: TRBD1

cdr3_aa: CASSVKNIQYF
cdr3_nt: TGTGCCAGTAGCGTCAAAAACATTCAGTACTTC
clone_size: -
j_call: TRBJ2-4
v_call: TRBV19
d_call: -

cdr3_aa: CASSIVMNTGELFF
cdr3_nt: TGTGCCAGTAGTATAGTTATGAACACCGGGGAGCTGTTTTTT
clone_size: -
j_call: TRBJ2-2
v_call: TRBV19
d_call: -

cdr3_aa: CAISDRGNAYEQYF
cdr3_nt: TGTGCCATCAGTGACAGGGGGAACGCCTACGAGCAGTACTTC
clone_size: -
j_call: TRBJ2-7
v_call: TRBV10-3
d_call: TRBD1